Below, 30 T cell receptor beta chains from the same sample are listed, as sequenced in a study of cytomegalovirus exposure and HLA in healthy donors (dated 2017 in TCRdb). Library generation was performed with the immunoSEQ multiplex PCR assay. A mixture of 60 forward primers for TCR Vbeta segments and 13 reverse primers for TCR Jbeta segments was used in the multiplex PCR. The immuneACCESS repertoire file appears here via TCRdb, limited to in-frame rearrangements. These files lack a portion of the clones; in checked studies, under half of the deficit traces to unresolved V genes, and the cause of the others is not known. The sample table lists around 67,000 clones, about 75% of them with a count of one. The leading ten clones occupy about 7.4% of the sample. The sample was PBMCs. Source of these receptors: a woman in her thirties in good health and CMV-seropositive.

This clone appeared a single time. CDR3 sequence: CASSPSSAGGENTIYF. The CDR3 bases are TGTGCCAGCAGCCCCTCCTCGGCCGGCGGTGAAAACACCATATATTTT. V gene TRBV4-2 combines with J gene TRBJ1-3, with D unclear. Trimming took 4 bases from V and 6 from J, leaving 19 bases between them. The CDR3 runs to 16 residues. CDR1 and CDR2 (germline): LGHNA, YNFKEQ.

The CDR3 sequence: CASSLLGQGDYAYEQYF. Here the CDR3 DNA reads TGTGCCAGCAGTTTATTGGGACAGGGTGACTATGCCTACGAGCAGTACTTC. This chain uses TRBV28 with TRBJ2-7, with TRBD1 matching 9 bases. The CDR3 runs to 17 residues. Trimming removed 1 base from V and 2 bases from J; junction bases left unmatched: 9. The germline V gene has CDR1 MDHEN and CDR2 SYDVKM.

The gene calls are TRBV28 and TRBJ1-6; 7 bases agree with TRBD1. The V and J ends lost 4 bases and 0 bases, in that order; junction bases with no gene match: 6. Germline CDR1 is MDHEN and CDR2 is SYDVKM. This CDR3 is built from 17 residues. CDR3 DNA: TGTGCCAGCAGTTCCTGGGACAGTAGCTCCTATAATTCACCCCTCCACTTT. Protein product: CASSSWDSSSYNSPLHF. Using reference TRBV28 and TRBJ1-6 for the parts outside the CDR3, the full variable domain is DVKVTQSSRYLVKRTGEKVFLECVQDMDHENMFWYRQDPGLGLRLIYFSYDVKMKEKGDIPEGYSVSREKKERFSLILESASTNQTSMYLCASSSWDSSSYNSPLHFGNGTRLTVT.

The chain joins TRBV5-4 to TRBJ2-5, with 13 positions matching TRBD2. Per the germline V gene, CDR1 is SGHNT and CDR2 is YYREEE (reference sequence). The ends lost 3 bases at V and 4 bases at J; junction bases unmatched: 3. The CDR3 is made up of 15 amino acids. The CDR3 coding sequence is TGTGCCAGCAGCTCGAGGACTAGCGGGAGAGAGACCCAGTACTTC. Residues: CASSSRTSGRETQYF.

The CDR3 nucleotides are TGTGCCAGCAGCGGGGGACTGGACTACTCTGGAAACACCATATATTTT. Translated, it gives CASSGGLDYSGNTIYF. The chain combines TRBV9 with TRBJ1-3, with a weak D call TRBD1 (5 bases). This CDR3 is 16 amino acids long. V was clipped by 3 bases and J by 0 bases, with 13 bases between them. Germline V gene lookup returns CDR1 SGDLS and CDR2 YYNGEE.

The V gene is TRBV10-1, the J gene TRBJ2-1; 8 positions match TRBD1. V gave up 4 bases and J gave up 9 bases; unmatched junction bases: 20. Per the germline V gene, CDR1 is WNHNN and CDR2 is SYGVQD (reference sequence). This CDR3 comprises 18 residues. The CDR3 sequence: CASSAVRGQIAPGSEQFF. The DNA of the CDR3 is TGCGCCAGCAGTGCTGTCAGGGGGCAAATAGCCCCGGGCTCTGAGCAGTTCTTC.

The V and J genes are TRBV5-1 and TRBJ2-3; 10 positions match TRBD2. The CDR3 is made up of 17 amino acids. J gave up 3 bases and V 5 bases, and 12 bases lay outside the gene matches. The germline CDR1 and CDR2 sequences are SGHRS and YFSETQ. The CDR3 DNA is TGCGCCAGCAGTTTCACCTCTAGCGGGAGAGGAACAGATACGCAGTATTTT. Its translation: CASSFTSSGRGTDTQYF.

A single count supports this clone. The V gene is TRBV12-5, the J gene TRBJ2-2; a possible D gene is TRBD2 (5 bases). Germline CDR1 is LGHNT and CDR2 is FRNRAP. V shed 8 bases and J shed 5 bases, with 15 bases lying between them. The CDR3 runs to 14 residues. CDR3 nucleotide sequence: TGTGCTAGTTCCTTCGGGGATGGGACCGGGGAGCTGTTTTTT. Amino acid sequence: CASSFGDGTGELFF.

This clone was observed a single time. The V call is TRBV5-6, the J call TRBJ2-3; D unclear. CDR3 length: 16 amino acids. Germline V lookup: CDR1 SGHDT, CDR2 YYEEEE. V lost 4 bases and J 1 base, leaving 16 bases between the germline ends. CDR3 sequence reads: CASSRISDGGTDTQYF. Here the CDR3 DNA reads TGTGCCAGCAGCAGGATTAGTGACGGAGGCACAGATACGCAGTATTTT.

J is TRBJ2-3 and V is TRBV6-5, with D possibly matching TRBD1 (5 bases). Trimming pared 0 bases from V and 0 bases from J, leaving 10 bases between. Germline V gives CDR1 MNHEY, CDR2 SVGAGI. The CDR3 is made up of 16 amino acids. The CDR3 here is CASSYSGRSSTDTQYF. The DNA of the CDR3 is TGTGCCAGCAGTTACTCGGGGCGGTCTAGCACAGATACGCAGTATTTT.

Regarding this clone: At one end the junction does not follow the germline gene, possibly because of a read error. V gene TRBV15 combines with J gene TRBJ2-5, with D perhaps TRBD1 (6 bases). The germline V gene encodes CDR1 LNHNV and CDR2 YYDKDF (reference sequence). This CDR3 is built from 18 residues. The CDR3 nucleotides are TGTGCCACCAGCGGAGCAGGGGATACCTCCGGAGGTCGTGAGATCCAGTACTTC. Its translation: CATSGAGDTSGGREIQYF. Full variable domain (remainder filled in from reference TRBV15 and TRBJ2-5): DAMVIQNPRYQVTQFGKPVTLSCSQTLNHNVMYWYQQKSSQAPKLLFHYYDKDFNNEADTPDNFQSRRPNTSFCFLDIRSPGLGDTAMYLCATSGAGDTSGGREIQYFGPGTRLLVL.

CDR3 DNA: TGTGCCAGCAGCTTGGTACTTACAGGGGGCGCCTCTGAAGCTTTCTTT. It codes for CASSLVLTGGASEAFF. The chain employs TRBV7-2 and TRBJ1-1; 9 bases fit TRBD1. The CDR3 sequence is 16 residues long. CDR1 and CDR2 from the germline V gene are SGHTA and FQGNSA. J was trimmed by 6 bases and V by 3 bases; bases with no gene match: 11.

J is TRBJ1-5 and V is TRBV19, with 7 bases identical to TRBD1. Trimming cost V 7 bases and J 6 bases; bases outside gene matches: 9. This CDR3 has 14 residues. The germline V gene has CDR1 LNHDA and CDR2 SQIVND (reference sequence). The CDR3 spells CASNYPTGFQPQHF. The CDR3, as DNA: TGTGCCAGTAATTATCCGACAGGGTTTCAGCCCCAGCATTTT.

The rearrangement joins TRBV19 to TRBJ1-5, with unresolved D. Trimming took off 2 bases at V and 5 bases at J, with 7 bases between the two ends. Germline lookup yields CDR1 LNHDA and CDR2 SQIVND (reference sequence). The CDR3 covers 13 residues. The CDR3 spells CASSIQVDQPQHF. Written as DNA, the CDR3 is TGTGCCAGTAGTATACAGGTTGATCAGCCCCAGCATTTT. The whole variable domain, remainder taken from reference TRBV19 and TRBJ1-5, is DGGITQSPKYLFRKEGQNVTLSCEQNLNHDAMYWYRQDPGQGLRLIYYSQIVNDFQKGDIAEGYSVSREKKESFPLTVTSAQKNPTAFYLCASSIQVDQPQHFGDGTRLSIL.

V gene TRBV4-1 combines with J gene TRBJ1-3; D might be TRBD1 (6 bases). The CDR3 contains 16 residues. Trimming cost V 2 bases and J 0 bases, with 11 bases left between them. Germline assignment: CDR1 MGHRA and CDR2 YSYEKL. The CDR3 DNA is TGCGCCAGCAGCCAATTTGGACAGATCTCTGGAAACACCATATATTTT. Translated, it gives CASSQFGQISGNTIYF.

The rearrangement links TRBV4-1 to TRBJ1-5; TRBD1 agrees at 7 bases. Germline V gives CDR1 MGHRA, CDR2 YSYEKL. CDR3 length: 15 residues. After removal of 6 bases from V and 0 bases from J, the junction contained 5 bases not matched to a gene. The CDR3 region is CASSYTGDSNQPQHF. DNA for the CDR3: TGCGCCAGCAGTTATACAGGGGATAGCAATCAGCCCCAGCATTTT.

The V call is TRBV13, the J call TRBJ1-1; 8 nucleotides match TRBD1. V lost 6 bases to trimming and J lost 6 bases; unmatched junction nucleotides: 3. Looked up from germline, CDR1 is PRHDT and CDR2 is FYEKMQ (reference sequence). This CDR3 comprises 12 residues. The CDR3 loop reads CASRQGVSEAFF. CDR3 sequence (DNA): TGTGCCAGCAGACAGGGGGTTTCTGAAGCTTTCTTT.

This clone was observed a handful of times. The genes are TRBV30 and TRBJ1-5; TRBD1 might be the D (6 bases). CDR3 length: 13 amino acids. V lost 5 bases and J 2 bases, leaving 10 bases between the germline ends. Germline CDR1 GTSNPN, CDR2 SVGIG (reference sequence). The CDR3 coding sequence is TGTGCCTGGGGATACAGGGGCAATCAGCCCCAGCATTTT. It specifies CAWGYRGNQPQHF.

The chain couples TRBV14 to TRBJ2-3; TRBD1 aligns across 8 bases. This CDR3 is 15 amino acids long. Trimming took 1 base from V and 6 from J; bases not matched to a gene: 6. In germline, CDR1 is SGHDN, CDR2 FVKESK. CDR3 amino acids: CASSQGQGKKDTQYF. The CDR3 bases are TGTGCCAGCAGCCAAGGACAGGGGAAGAAGGATACGCAGTATTTT.

In its sample, this clone was seen a few times. The rearrangement uses TRBV5-1 and TRBJ2-3; TRBD2 aligns across 10 bases. After removal of 6 bases from V and 2 bases from J, the junction contained 6 bases not matched to a gene. This CDR3 has 15 amino acids. Germline loops: CDR1 SGHRS, CDR2 YFSETQ. Here the CDR3 DNA reads TGCGCCAGCAACCTAGCGGGAGCCCCCACAGATACGCAGTATTTT. Its translation: CASNLAGAPTDTQYF.

This clone was found many times. The chain joins TRBV6-5 to TRBJ1-1; 7 bases line up with TRBD1. Germline assignment: CDR1 MNHEY and CDR2 SVGAGI. This CDR3 has 13 residues. With 5 bases clipped from V and 2 bases from J, the junction kept 2 bases outside the gene matches. DNA of the CDR3: TGTGCCAGCAGTCGACAGGGTAACACTGAAGCTTTCTTT. As protein: CASSRQGNTEAFF.

This chain connects TRBV4-3 to TRBJ2-1, with 11 bases that match TRBD2. Per germline, CDR1 LGHNA and CDR2 YSLEER. CDR3 size: 15 residues. With V trimmed by 0 bases and J by 8 bases, 3 bases remained unmatched. The CDR3 coding sequence is TGCGCCAGCAGCCAAGAGGGTAGCGGGAGGGATGAGCAGTTCTTC. It is translated as CASSQEGSGRDEQFF.

This clone was seen more than once but under ten times. The chain employs TRBV18 and TRBJ2-5, with 11 bases fitting TRBD1. The V gene's germline CDR1 is KGHSH and CDR2 LQKENI. J was trimmed by 5 bases and V by 4 bases; bases with no gene match: 6. CDR3 length: 15 residues. The CDR3 sequence: CASSRRDRGMETQYF. The CDR3 nucleotides are TGTGCCAGCTCACGCCGGGACAGGGGGATGGAGACCCAGTACTTC.

V gene TRBV4-2 combines with J gene TRBJ2-7; possibly TRBD2 for D (5 bases). Trimming shortened V by 0 bases and J by 3 bases, and 12 bases separated the two germline ends. Germline CDR1 and CDR2: LGHNA and YNFKEQ. This CDR3 is 15 amino acids long. The CDR3 nucleotides read TGTGCCAGCAGCCAAGAGACGGACTCTTACTACGAGCAGTACTTC. Residues: CASSQETDSYYEQYF.

This sequence joins TRBV30 and TRBJ1-1, with 8 bases fitting TRBD1. J lost 5 bases, V lost 0 bases, and 14 bases had no gene match. This CDR3 contains 17 residues. Per germline, CDR1 GTSNPN and CDR2 SVGIG (reference sequence). CDR3 bases: TGTGCCTGGAGTGTAACCGGCAGGGGGCGGAAGGGGACTGAAGCTTTCTTT. This translates into CAWSVTGRGRKGTEAFF.

The V gene is TRBV5-1, the J gene TRBJ2-5; TRBD2 agrees at 7 bases. This CDR3 has 13 amino acids. Germline lookup yields CDR1 SGHRS and CDR2 YFSETQ. V lost 0 bases to trimming and J lost 11 bases; unmatched junction nucleotides: 7. The CDR3 bases are TGCGCCAGCAGCTTGGCGGTCGAGGGAGGGCAGTACTTC. It yields the protein CASSLAVEGGQYF.

Here the CDR3 reads CASSLDDGLAKAETQYF. The CDR3 coding sequence is TGTGCCAGCAGCTTAGATGATGGACTAGCGAAAGCAGAGACCCAGTACTTC. The V gene is TRBV11-2, the J gene TRBJ2-5; 9 positions match TRBD2. Losses at the gene ends were 0 bases for V and 4 bases for J; bases not matched to a gene: 9. Per germline, CDR1 SGHAT and CDR2 FQNNGV. CDR3 length equals 17 residues.

A remark on this clone: An end of the junction differs from the germline gene, which may be a read error. This chain connects TRBV7-9 to TRBJ2-7; TRBD1 agrees at 7 bases. CDR1 and CDR2 (germline): SEHNR, FQNEAQ (reference sequence). The CDR3 is 12 amino acids. The CDR3 region is CSSSLTGYEQYF. As DNA, the CDR3 is TGTTCCAGCAGCTTGACAGGGTACGAGCAGTACTTC.

CDR3 nucleotide sequence: TGCGCCAGCAGCGGGGGACTACCCTCCTACGAGCAGTACTTC. Its translation: CASSGGLPSYEQYF. V and J are TRBV5-1 and TRBJ2-7; TRBD2 agrees at 7 bases. Germline V gene sequence: CDR1 SGHRS, CDR2 YFSETQ. This CDR3 has 14 amino acids. The J segment lost 0 bases and the V segment lost 4 bases, leaving 4 bases of the junction unmatched.

The chain employs TRBV6-4 and TRBJ1-6; D perhaps matches TRBD1 (6 bases). Trimming pared 7 bases from V and 10 bases from J, leaving 17 bases between. CDR1 and CDR2 from the germline V gene are MRHNA and SNTAGT. The CDR3 loop spans 14 amino acids. The CDR3 region is CASTSGVAGSPLHF. The CDR3 coding sequence is TGTGCCAGCACCTCAGGGGTTGCAGGCTCACCCCTCCACTTT.